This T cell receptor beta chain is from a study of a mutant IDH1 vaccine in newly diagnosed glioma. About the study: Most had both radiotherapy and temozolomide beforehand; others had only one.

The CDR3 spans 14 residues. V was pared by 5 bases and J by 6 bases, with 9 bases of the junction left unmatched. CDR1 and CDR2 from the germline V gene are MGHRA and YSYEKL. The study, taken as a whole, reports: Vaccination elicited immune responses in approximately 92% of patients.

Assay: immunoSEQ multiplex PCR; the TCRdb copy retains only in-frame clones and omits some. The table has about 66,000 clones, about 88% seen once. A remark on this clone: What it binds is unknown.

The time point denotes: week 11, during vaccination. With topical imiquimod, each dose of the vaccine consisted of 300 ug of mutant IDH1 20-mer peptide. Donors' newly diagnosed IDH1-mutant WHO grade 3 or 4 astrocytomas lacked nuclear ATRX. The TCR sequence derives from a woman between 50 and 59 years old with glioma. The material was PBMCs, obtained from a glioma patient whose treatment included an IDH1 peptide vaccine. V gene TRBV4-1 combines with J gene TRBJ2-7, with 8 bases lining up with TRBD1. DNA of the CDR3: TGCGCCAGCAGCTTCGGACAGGGAGAAACCGAGCAGTACTTC. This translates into CASSFGQGETEQYF.